This entry is about one T cell receptor (beta chain). The sample originates from a study of blood T cell repertoires in COVID-19. Overall study: T cells, B-cell-depleted T cells, or PBMCs provided the cDNA or gDNA that served as material.

Trimming removed 0 bases at V and 5 bases at J, with 10 bases between. Germline V gene data show CDR1 as LGHDT and CDR2 as YNNKEL (reference sequence). The CDR3 sequence is 15 residues long. In the original workflow: Amplifying reference gene primers gave estimates of nucleated cell counts. This table comes from immunoSEQ multiplex PCR, and its TCRdb copy is limited to in-frame clones, with some not included. That table supplies the V and J calls and clone size; D and trimming were determined from the DNA. The sample includes 250,000 to 300,000 clones, approximately 91% of them seen just once. Sample: peripheral blood. The chain links TRBV3-1 (or the pseudogene TRBV3-2) to TRBJ2-2, with D hard to call. This TCR was recovered from a woman in her twenties or thirties with COVID-19, enrolled during active disease. Written as DNA, the CDR3 is TGTGCCAGCAGCCAAGATGATTCGCGAACCGGGGAGCTGTTTTTT. It yields the protein CASSQDDSRTGELFF.